One sample yielded the 3 T cell receptor beta chains listed below, sequenced in a study of blood T cells in healthy people across ages (dated by TCRdb to the mid-2010s). The library relied on 5' RACE. Reads for this sample came from an Illumina HiSeq 2500. A second PCR of about 7 to 12 cycles was performed with a sample-barcoded 5' primer and a J-beta primer mix. Clones were called with MiXCR by TCRdb after fastp trimmed the public reads at Q25, and only in-frame beta chains were retained. Rows with one shared CDR3 protein collapse into an entry with the most common genes and DNA. Counted in this sample were over 1,200,000 distinct CDR3 sequences; roughly 59% of them appeared once. 6.5% to 8.5% of the sample goes to the ten largest clones. Sequenced: blood. All receptors derive from a man in his late teens or twenties in good health.

The chain joins TRBV4-1 to TRBJ2-7; D not certain. V was trimmed by 4 bases and J by 2 bases, leaving 12 bases between them. The CDR3 covers 14 residues. Germline CDR1 reads MGHRA; CDR2 reads YSYEKL. CDR3 nucleotides: TGCGCCAGCAGCCTGGGCATACGAACCTACGAGCAGTACTTC. Encoded protein: CASSLGIRTYEQYF.

This chain uses TRBV11-2 with TRBJ2-1; D is ambiguous. The end of the DNA fits TRBJ2-7 better, so the J call may be wrong. The CDR3 is 15 residues long. The germline gives CDR1 SGHAT, CDR2 FQNNGV. CDR3: CASSLEGFGYNEQYF. In nucleotides, the CDR3 is TGTGCCAGCAGCTTAGAAGGGTTCGGCTACAATGAGCAGTACTTC.

This clonotype has only a few counts. The chain has TRBV29-1 and TRBJ2-3; tentatively, D is TRBD2 (6 bases). V was cut by 1 base and J by 2 bases, with 10 bases left in between. There are 14 residues in the CDR3. Germline CDR1 and CDR2: SQVTM and ANQGSEA. The CDR3 DNA reads as TGCAGCGTTGAAGGGGTAGCGGACACAGATACGCAGTATTTT. Translating gives CSVEGVADTDTQYF.